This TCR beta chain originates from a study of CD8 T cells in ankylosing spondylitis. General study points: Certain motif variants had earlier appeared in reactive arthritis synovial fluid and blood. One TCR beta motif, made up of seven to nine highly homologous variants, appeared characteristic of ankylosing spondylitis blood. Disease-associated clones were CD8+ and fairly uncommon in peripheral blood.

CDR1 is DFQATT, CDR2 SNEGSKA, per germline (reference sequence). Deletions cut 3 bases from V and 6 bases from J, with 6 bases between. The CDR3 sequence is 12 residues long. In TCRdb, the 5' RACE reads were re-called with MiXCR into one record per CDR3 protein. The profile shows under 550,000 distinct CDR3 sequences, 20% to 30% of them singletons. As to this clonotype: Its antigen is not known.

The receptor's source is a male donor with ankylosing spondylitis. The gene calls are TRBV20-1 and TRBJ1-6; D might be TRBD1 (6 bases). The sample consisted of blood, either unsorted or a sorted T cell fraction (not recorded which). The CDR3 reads CSARDSNSPLHF. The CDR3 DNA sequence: TGCAGTGCTAGGGACAGTAATTCACCCCTCCACTTT.